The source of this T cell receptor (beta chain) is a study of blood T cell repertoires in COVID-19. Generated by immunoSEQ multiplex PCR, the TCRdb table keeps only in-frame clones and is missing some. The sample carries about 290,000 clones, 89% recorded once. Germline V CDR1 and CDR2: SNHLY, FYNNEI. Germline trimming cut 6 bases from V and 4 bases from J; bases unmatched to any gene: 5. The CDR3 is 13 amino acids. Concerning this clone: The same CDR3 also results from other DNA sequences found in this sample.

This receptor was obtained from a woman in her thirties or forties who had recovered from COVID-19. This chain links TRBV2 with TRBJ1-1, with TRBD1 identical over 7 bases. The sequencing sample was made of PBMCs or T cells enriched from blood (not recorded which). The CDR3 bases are TGTGCCAGCAGCTTACAGGGGAGCACTGAAGCTTTCTTT. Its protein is CASSLQGSTEAFF.